These 30 T cell receptor beta chains were sequenced from one sample in a study of sequential checkpoint blockade in melanoma. Treatment indicated: randomized to nivolumab then ipilimumab (arm A) or the reverse (arm B). TCRdb keeps only in-frame clones here, not all; method: immunoSEQ multiplex PCR. The repertoire has 17,000 or so clones, around 70% of them found once; the top ten carry 9.5% to 12%. The sample was CD8+ T cells sorted from blood (inferred from file names), taken from a patient given nivolumab and ipilimumab in sequence. The source of these receptors is a human donor with melanoma.

The chain employs TRBV7-6 and TRBJ2-2, with D maybe TRBD2 (6 bases). The CDR3 spans 15 residues. V was clipped by 5 bases and J by 2 bases, with 12 bases between them. Germline V gene lookup returns CDR1 SGHVS and CDR2 FNYEAQ. In nucleotides, the CDR3 is TGTGCCAGCAGCCCCCCGGGACTTAACACCGGGGAGCTGTTTTTT. It yields the protein CASSPPGLNTGELFF.

J is TRBJ1-2 and V is TRBV20-1; D is ambiguous. Germline V gene lookup returns CDR1 DFQATT and CDR2 SNEGSKA (reference sequence). The CDR3 is 11 residues long. Trimming cost V 1 base and J 4 bases, with 4 bases left between them. The CDR3 is CSARVRYGYTF. The CDR3 DNA is TGCAGTGCTAGAGTCCGCTATGGCTACACCTTC.

The CDR3 DNA sequence: TGTGCCAGCCGGGGAGGATGGAACACTGAAGCTTTCTTT. Amino acid sequence: CASRGGWNTEAFF. The chain uses TRBV2 and TRBJ1-1; no clear D. The CDR3 has 13 residues. Deletions cut 8 bases from V and 1 base from J, with 11 bases between. In germline, CDR1 is SNHLY, CDR2 FYNNEI.

CDR3 bases: TGTGCCAGCAGTTACTCGATCGGGAACTACGAGCAGTACTTC. Translated: CASSYSIGNYEQYF. The rearrangement joins TRBV6-6 to TRBJ2-7; D possibly corresponds to TRBD2 (5 bases). Trimming left V 0 bases short and J 3 bases short, with 9 bases between. Germline CDR1 is MNHNY and CDR2 is SVGAGI (reference sequence). The CDR3 length is 14 residues.

The chain uses TRBV27 and TRBJ1-5, with unresolved D. Germline CDR1 MNHEY, CDR2 SMNVEV (reference sequence). V lost 6 bases to trimming and J lost 2 bases, with 11 bases between them. This CDR3 contains 14 residues. This CDR3 is CASSPRGGNQPQHF. The CDR3 DNA is TGTGCCAGCAGCCCTCGGGGAGGCAATCAGCCCCAGCATTTT.

As to this clone: This sample also contains other DNA sequences that code for the same CDR3. The chain combines TRBV4-1 with TRBJ2-1, with 14 nucleotides matching TRBD2. Trimming removed 4 bases from V and 6 bases from J; junction bases left unmatched: 8. The germline CDR1 and CDR2 sequences are MGHRA and YSYEKL. The CDR3 contains 17 residues. The CDR3 region has the DNA TGCGCCAGCAGCCGACTAGCGGGGGGGCCGGAGGGCAATGAGCAGTTCTTC. Protein sequence: CASSRLAGGPEGNEQFF.

The J gene is TRBJ2-1, the V gene TRBV2; 7 nucleotides align to TRBD2. Losses at the gene ends were 4 bases for V and 0 bases for J; bases not matched to a gene: 6. CDR1 is SNHLY and CDR2 is FYNNEI in the germline V gene. The CDR3 is 16 amino acids. CDR3 sequence: CASSVGLDSSYNEQFF. CDR3 bases: TGTGCCAGCAGTGTAGGACTAGACAGCTCCTACAATGAGCAGTTCTTC.

This clone was seen only once. The J gene is TRBJ2-5, the V gene TRBV28; 7 nucleotides align to TRBD1. The CDR3 is 12 amino acids. In germline, CDR1 is MDHEN, CDR2 SYDVKM. The V segment lost 1 base and the J segment 11 bases; nucleotides outside the gene matches: 4. CDR3 residues: CASSLSGTVQYF. In DNA, the CDR3 is TGTGCCAGCAGTTTATCCGGGACAGTGCAGTACTTC. Full variable domain (remainder filled in from reference TRBV28 and TRBJ2-5): DVKVTQSSRYLVKRTGEKVFLECVQDMDHENMFWYRQDPGLGLRLIYFSYDVKMKEKGDIPEGYSVSREKKERFSLILESASTNQTSMYLCASSLSGTVQYFGPGTRLLVL.

By sample share, this clone is medium-sized. The chain joins TRBV6-4 to TRBJ2-7; maybe TRBD2 (6 bases). The CDR3 extends over 14 amino acids. Trimming removed 11 bases from V and 5 bases from J, with 22 bases in between. Germline CDR1 and CDR2: MRHNA and SNTAGT. The CDR3 sequence: CAPTVREVGHEQYF. The CDR3 DNA reads TGTGCCCCAACCGTCAGGGAGGTGGGCCACGAGCAGTACTTC.

Here the CDR3 reads CASSGNLYEQYF. In DNA, the CDR3 is TGTGCCAGCAGTGGCAACCTCTACGAGCAGTACTTC. The chain joins TRBV6-5 to TRBJ2-7; D is undetermined. The CDR3 runs 12 residues. CDR1 is MNHEY, CDR2 SVGAGI, per germline. V was pared by 5 bases and J by 3 bases, with 8 bases between.

The rearrangement joins TRBV7-9 to TRBJ2-4; 16 bases align to TRBD2. CDR1 SEHNR and CDR2 FQNEAQ come from the germline V gene (reference sequence). The length of the CDR3 is 19 residues. J lost 3 bases, V lost 8 bases, and 13 bases had no gene match. Here the CDR3 DNA reads TGTGCCAGCCGAGGGACTAGCGGGGGGGCGGAAAAGGACAAAAACATTCAGTACTTC. Amino acids: CASRGTSGGAEKDKNIQYF.

V and J are TRBV9 and TRBJ2-7, with 7 bases that match TRBD1. The germline gives CDR1 SGDLS, CDR2 YYNGEE. There are 14 residues in the CDR3. Trimming cost V 0 bases and J 7 bases; bases outside gene matches: 7. The CDR3 DNA reads as TGTGCCAGCAGCGTAGCGTACAGGGGACGGGAGCAGTACTTC. It specifies CASSVAYRGREQYF.

The V and J genes are TRBV5-4 and TRBJ1-2; 8 positions agree with TRBD1. In germline, CDR1 is SGHNT, CDR2 YYREEE (reference sequence). CDR3 length: 15 residues. The V gene end was trimmed by 4 bases and the J gene end by 5 bases; junction bases not matched to a gene: 10. The CDR3 coding sequence is TGTGCCAGCAGCGTGGGACAGGAAAGTTATTATGGCTACACCTTC. Its translation: CASSVGQESYYGYTF.

This clone has more than one count but fewer than ten. This chain connects TRBV9 to TRBJ2-1; 9 bases match TRBD1. The CDR3 runs to 16 residues. V lost 4 bases and J lost 0; bases outside the gene matches: 5. The germline gives CDR1 SGDLS, CDR2 YYNGEE. In DNA, the CDR3 is TGTGCCAGCAGCCCCCGGACAGGGGTCTCCTACAATGAGCAGTTCTTC. It yields the protein CASSPRTGVSYNEQFF.

The chain has TRBV30 and TRBJ1-1; perhaps TRBD1 as D (5 bases). Per the germline V gene, CDR1 is GTSNPN and CDR2 is SVGIG (reference sequence). The CDR3 is made up of 14 amino acids. V was trimmed by 2 bases and J by 1 base, leaving 11 bases between them. The CDR3 coding sequence is TGTGCCTGGAGTTTGGCCAGGGCGAACACTGAAGCTTTCTTT. This sequence encodes CAWSLARANTEAFF.

The V and J genes are TRBV7-9 and TRBJ2-7; 7 positions match TRBD1. The CDR3 totals 13 residues. V lost 5 bases and J lost 3; bases outside the gene matches: 4. Germline lookup yields CDR1 SEHNR and CDR2 FQNEAQ (reference sequence). The CDR3 here is CASSNDRVYEQYF. The CDR3 nucleotides are TGTGCCAGCAGCAATGACAGGGTCTACGAGCAGTACTTC.

The rearrangement uses TRBV4-3 and TRBJ2-1, with 8 bases lining up with TRBD1. The CDR3 totals 14 residues. The ends lost 1 base at V and 9 bases at J; junction bases unmatched: 5. Germline CDR1 is LGHNA and CDR2 is YSLEER. In DNA, the CDR3 is TGCGCCAGCAGCCAAGGGACAGGGATCGGTGAGCAGTTCTTC. This gives the protein CASSQGTGIGEQFF.

This clone has a handful of counts. The chain has TRBV7-9 and TRBJ2-7, with 10 bases lining up with TRBD1. Germline V lookup: CDR1 SEHNR, CDR2 FQNEAQ (reference sequence). Trimming removed 3 bases from V and 5 bases from J; junction bases left unmatched: 10. The CDR3 is made up of 16 amino acids. CDR3 residues: CASSFHPGQGYNEQYF. The CDR3 DNA follows: TGTGCCAGCAGCTTTCATCCGGGACAGGGGTACAACGAGCAGTACTTC. The full variable domain, in which reference TRBV7-9 and TRBJ2-7 provide the parts outside the CDR3, is DTGVSQNPRHKITKRGQNVTFRCDPISEHNRLYWYRQTLGQGPEFLTYFQNEAQLEKSRLLSDRFSAERPKGSFSTLEIQRTEQGDSAMYLCASSFHPGQGYNEQYFGPGTRLTVT.

This chain uses TRBV7-9 with TRBJ2-1; TRBD1 matches at 9 bases. Germline CDR1 and CDR2: SEHNR and FQNEAQ (reference sequence). Trimming removed 4 bases from V and 9 bases from J; junction bases left unmatched: 10. CDR3 length: 15 residues. The CDR3 loop is CASSSPRTGVGEQFF. For the CDR3, the DNA is TGTGCCAGCAGCTCCCCGCGGACAGGGGTGGGTGAGCAGTTCTTC.

The rearrangement links TRBV9 to TRBJ2-2, with 11 bases identical to TRBD2. The CDR3 contains 20 residues. CDR1 SGDLS and CDR2 YYNGEE come from the germline V gene. V trimming: 4 bases; J trimming: 0 bases; junction bases outside the gene matches: 14. The CDR3 reads CASSFRFSGGDTSNTGELFF. CDR3 in DNA: TGTGCCAGCAGCTTCCGATTTAGCGGGGGGGATACCTCGAACACCGGGGAGCTGTTTTTT.

The CDR3 sequence is CASSPKQGEQTQYF. The CDR3 DNA reads TGTGCCAGCAGTCCGAAACAGGGGGAACAGACCCAGTACTTC. This chain uses TRBV9 with TRBJ2-5, with 8 positions matching TRBD1. The CDR3 is made up of 14 amino acids. J was trimmed by 6 bases and V by 5 bases; bases with no gene match: 9. The germline CDR1 and CDR2 sequences are SGDLS and YYNGEE.

The chain has TRBV27 and TRBJ1-6; 8 nucleotides match TRBD1. The V gene end was trimmed by 2 bases and the J gene end by 9 bases; junction bases not matched to a gene: 6. Germline CDR1 MNHEY, CDR2 SMNVEV (reference sequence). The CDR3 consists of 15 residues. The CDR3 sequence: CASSLSPDRASPLHF. The CDR3 DNA reads TGTGCCAGCAGTTTAAGCCCGGACAGGGCTTCACCCCTCCACTTT.

This chain connects TRBV6-5 to TRBJ2-2; the D is unclear. V lost 6 bases and J lost 2, with 13 bases in between. Germline CDR1 and CDR2: MNHEY and SVGAGI. This CDR3 has 15 residues. The CDR3 DNA reads as TGTGCCAGCAGCCCCCTTTACGGTAACACCGGGGAGCTGTTTTTT. Translated: CASSPLYGNTGELFF.

The chain couples TRBV14 to TRBJ1-2, with 7 bases identical to TRBD1. The ends lost 5 bases at V and 2 bases at J; junction bases unmatched: 14. Germline lookup yields CDR1 SGHDN and CDR2 FVKESK. CDR3 length: 17 residues. In DNA form, the CDR3 reads TGTGCCAGCAGCAAATACCTTCGTGACAGGGTAAACTATGGCTACACCTTC. Protein product: CASSKYLRDRVNYGYTF.

The genes are TRBV30 and TRBJ2-7, with 9 bases that match TRBD2. V was clipped by 2 bases and J by 5 bases; unmatched bases: 4. Germline CDR1 GTSNPN, CDR2 SVGIG (reference sequence). The CDR3 length is 13 residues. As DNA, the CDR3 is TGTGCCTGGAGTAGTTTAGCGGGAGACGAGCAGTACTTC. It codes for CAWSSLAGDEQYF. Full variable domain (outside the CDR3, taken from reference TRBV30 and TRBJ2-7): SQTIHQWPATLVQPVGSPLSLECTVEGTSNPNLYWYRQAAGRGLQLLFYSVGIGQISSEVPQNLSASRPQDRQFILSSKKLLLSDSGFYLCAWSSLAGDEQYFGPGTRLTVT.

This clone has a handful of counts. The V gene is TRBV19, the J gene TRBJ2-1, with D hard to call. The CDR3 contains 16 residues. In germline, CDR1 is LNHDA, CDR2 SQIVND (reference sequence). Trimming pared 5 bases from V and 7 bases from J, leaving 21 bases between. CDR3 residues: CASSPPLGLSGNEQFF. The CDR3 DNA follows: TGTGCCAGTAGTCCCCCGTTGGGCTTGTCTGGAAATGAGCAGTTCTTC.

This clone was detected once. V usage is TRBV7-9 and J usage is TRBJ2-7; 9 bases map to TRBD1. Germline loops: CDR1 SEHNR, CDR2 FQNEAQ (reference sequence). With V trimmed by 4 bases and J by 0 bases, 10 bases remained unmatched. The CDR3 contains 17 residues. The CDR3 loop reads CASSSRPGQGISYEQYF. CDR3 DNA sequence: TGTGCCAGCAGCTCGAGGCCGGGACAGGGCATCTCCTACGAGCAGTACTTC. The full variable domain, completed using reference TRBV7-9 and TRBJ2-7, is DTGVSQNPRHKITKRGQNVTFRCDPISEHNRLYWYRQTLGQGPEFLTYFQNEAQLEKSRLLSDRFSAERPKGSFSTLEIQRTEQGDSAMYLCASSSRPGQGISYEQYFGPGTRLTVT.

The chain carries TRBV7-9 and TRBJ2-1; 12 bases are shared with TRBD2. Trimming cost V 6 bases and J 8 bases; bases outside gene matches: 8. Germline-derived CDR1 and CDR2 are SEHNR and FQNEAQ (reference sequence). There are 15 residues in the CDR3. CDR3 sequence (DNA): TGTGCCAGCAGGCGCCTAGCGGGAGGGCCGGATGAGCAGTTCTTC. As protein: CASRRLAGGPDEQFF.

This sequence joins TRBV7-9 and TRBJ1-2, with D possibly matching TRBD1 (5 bases). CDR1 is SEHNR and CDR2 is FQNEAQ in the germline V gene (reference sequence). The CDR3 is 14 residues long. Trimming stripped 1 base from V and 5 bases from J, with 11 bases between. The CDR3 DNA sequence: TGTGCCAGCAGCTTAGACAGGTTGGTGTATGGCTACACCTTC. This sequence encodes CASSLDRLVYGYTF.

V usage is TRBV6-6 and J usage is TRBJ2-4; 9 positions match TRBD1. Germline CDR1 MNHNY, CDR2 SVGAGI (reference sequence). The CDR3 covers 13 residues. J was trimmed by 6 bases and V by 9 bases; bases with no gene match: 6. This chain's CDR3 is CASTTGGTNIQYF. The CDR3 nucleotides are TGTGCCAGTACAACAGGGGGCACAAACATTCAGTACTTC.